This TCR beta chain appears in the sequencing data of a study of CD8+ T cells in alopecia areata (dated by TCRdb to about 2018). In the study overall: The treated patients took part in an open-label pilot trial in which moderate-to-severe alopecia areata was treated with oral tofacitinib at 5 to 10 mg twice daily. Tofacitinib was administered for 6 to 18 months, and 6 months of follow-up off drug were then conducted to assess delayed response and recurrence. The SALT score, which quantifies the percentage of affected scalp surface area, was used to measure disease severity in treated patients. The study used high-throughput TCRbeta sequencing to examine T cell clonal expansion in alopecia areata, in both the C3H/HeJ mouse model and human patients. On the human side, TCRbeta sequencing was run on scalp tissue and on sorted CD4+ and CD8+ peripheral blood T cells from healthy controls and from alopecia areata patients with either patchy or totalis/universalis disease. Tofacitinib-treated patients had biopsies at baseline and at 4 and 24 weeks of treatment, with a later scalp biopsy in several patients. Clonality in the scalp was compared among normal scalp (n=4), patchy alopecia areata scalp (n=8), and alopecia totalis/universalis scalp (n=8). The RNA source kit depended on sample type: the PAXgene miRNA kit for fixed scalp, the miRNeasy kit for PBMCs, and the RNeasy kit for mouse skin. TCRbeta CDR3 regions were amplified by immunoSEQ multiplex PCR with 35 Vbeta forward and 13 Jbeta reverse primers. Beyond this particular receptor, the publication reports: Higher clonality and more expanded CD8+ clones were observed in lesional scalp than in normal scalp, particularly in alopecia totalis/universalis, a finding suggestive of antigenic drive. Unlike mouse skin, which is dominated by gammadelta T cells, normal human skin has resident alphabeta T cells that are also sequenced, and this complicates analysis of the scalp TCR repertoire. Because the treated cohort was small and had just a single nonresponder, larger studies are needed to establish links between baseline CD8+ expansion and response. Compared with mice, TCR sequences shared between patients were less clear, possibly partly because of HLA diversity across the patient population. During tofacitinib treatment, many expanded lesional clones stuck around in both scalp and blood, and this persistence may partly explain why relapse happens after treatment is stopped. Tofacitinib significantly decreased scalp clonality and the number of expanded CD8+ clones among the top 100 scalp clones.

A distance of 7 bases separates the germline ends of V and J, which lose 7 bases and 1 base respectively. The CDR3 starts with the cysteine, ends with the phenylalanine, and has 11 residues. The read is trimmed to its CDR3 DNA, 33 bases read in frame from base 1. CDR1 and CDR2 are drawn from the germline V gene: SQVTM, ANQGSEA. Note on this clone: Its cognate antigen has yet to be identified. No base quality values were provided; no much bigger clone lies one nucleotide off. Other nucleotide sequences in the sample specify the same CDR3.

Library preparation used the immunoSEQ multiplex PCR assay. For TCR sequencing, RNA was extracted from every sample and reverse transcribed into cDNA to serve as template. First-strand cDNA was synthesized with SuperScript III using a 2:1 mix of oligo-dT and random hexamers. Amplification bias was assessed with a synthetic immune receptor repertoire, and residual bias was removed computationally. Under the source paper's analysis protocol: Raw reads were preprocessed to remove errors, and CDR3 was defined according to IMGT conventions as the region from the conserved cysteine to phenylalanine. Clonality was computed by normalizing Shannon entropy by log2 of the number of productive unique TCRs and subtracting the result from 1. Whether scalp clones were CD4 or CD8 was inferred by matching scalp TCRbeta sequences against CD4 and CD8 repertoires sorted from blood. In its TCRdb copy, this immuneACCESS table keeps in-frame sequences only and misses some clones. Where compared with another copy, unresolved V genes explain less than half of these, and the others have no known cause. V and J calls and clone size come straight from that table; D and trimming were deduced from the DNA. The sample table lists 200,000 to 250,000 clones, over 60% of them with a count of one. Together, the top ten hold around 4% of the sample.

The intended sense of this specimen's time point label: less than five weeks on oral tofacitinib. The treatment or condition label here, explained by the study, means: oral pan-JAK inhibitor, 5-10 mg twice daily. Lesional scalp punch biopsies and peripheral blood were collected from alopecia areata patients. PBMCs were isolated by density centrifugation and stained for CD3, CD4 and CD8, and CD4+ and CD8+ T cells were sorted on a FACSAria. This receptor chain uses TRBV29-1 and TRBJ1-1; the D gene is unclear. The TCR originated in a human donor with alopecia areata. The sample in question was CD4+ T cells sorted from blood, obtained at week 4, from a patient treated with tofacitinib. CDR3 protein: CSGTENTEAFF. The nucleotide sequence reads as follows: TGCAGCGGCACAGAGAACACTGAAGCTTTCTTT. With all but the CDR3 taken from the reference TRBV29-1 and TRBJ1-1 genes, the full variable domain is: SAVISQKPSRDICQRGTSLTIQCQVDSQVTMMFWYRQQPGQSLTLIATANQGSEATYESGFVIDKFPISRPNLTFSTLTVSNMSPEDSSIYLCSGTENTEAFFGQGTRLTVV.